This T cell receptor (beta chain) appears in the sequencing data of a study of control samples from healthy donors and cancer patients. The V end was cut by 5 bases, the J end by 5 bases, with 13 bases between. Germline lookup yields CDR1 MNHNY and CDR2 SVGAGI (reference sequence). This CDR3 contains 14 residues. Clones were sequenced by immunoSEQ multiplex PCR, and TCRdb holds only the in-frame ones, with some missing. The sample totals some 190,000 clones. Sample: blood. This TCR derives from a woman aged 25 to 39 in good health. The chain recombines TRBV6-6 with TRBJ2-1, with D possibly matching TRBD2 (7 bases). The CDR3 sequence: CASSAQGRDNEQFF. The DNA of the CDR3 is TGTGCCAGCAGTGCCCAGGGGAGGGACAATGAGCAGTTCTTC.